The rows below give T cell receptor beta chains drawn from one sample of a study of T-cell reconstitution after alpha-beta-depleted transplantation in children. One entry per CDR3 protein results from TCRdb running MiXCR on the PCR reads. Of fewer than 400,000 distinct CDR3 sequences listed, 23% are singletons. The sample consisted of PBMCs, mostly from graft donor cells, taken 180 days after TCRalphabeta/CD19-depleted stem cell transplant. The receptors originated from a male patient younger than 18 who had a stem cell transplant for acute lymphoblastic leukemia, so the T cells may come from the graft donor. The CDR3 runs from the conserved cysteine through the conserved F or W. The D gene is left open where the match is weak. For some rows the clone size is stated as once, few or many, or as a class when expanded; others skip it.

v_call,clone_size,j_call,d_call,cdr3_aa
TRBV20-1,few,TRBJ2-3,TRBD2,CSAGGKLAGNTDTQYF
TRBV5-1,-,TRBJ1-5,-,CASSLGPTEEHQPQHF
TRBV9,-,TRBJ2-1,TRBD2,CASSTSGRDHEQFF
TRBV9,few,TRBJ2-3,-,CASSTQGGLTDTQYF
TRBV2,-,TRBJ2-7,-,CASRTPQRGTYEQYF
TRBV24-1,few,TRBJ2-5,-,CATSDFWGETQYF
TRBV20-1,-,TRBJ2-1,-,CSLGGLGNEQFF
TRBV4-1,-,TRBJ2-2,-,CASSQGNRGTGELLF
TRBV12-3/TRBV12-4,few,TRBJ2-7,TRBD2,CASSLKASGRPEQYF
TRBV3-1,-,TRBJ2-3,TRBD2,CASRQLAGPTDTQYF
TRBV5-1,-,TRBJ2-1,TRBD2,CASSRNKLAGEWNEQFF
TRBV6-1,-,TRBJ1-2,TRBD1,CASRELQGANYGYTF
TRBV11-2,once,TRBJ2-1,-,CASSSAIEQFF
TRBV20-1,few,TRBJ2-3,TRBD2,CSARVRLAGRTDTQYF
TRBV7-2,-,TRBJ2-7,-,CASSLRGSLYEQYF
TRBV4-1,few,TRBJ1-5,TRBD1,CASSLEGNGQGNQPQHF
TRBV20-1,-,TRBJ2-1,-,CSASDSLLSYNEQFF
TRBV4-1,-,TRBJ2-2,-,CASTLRANTGELFF
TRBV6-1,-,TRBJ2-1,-,CASRGVGARLREQFF
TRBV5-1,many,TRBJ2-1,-,CASSSGYSTYNEQFF
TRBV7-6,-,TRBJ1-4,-,CASSSPALATNEKLFF
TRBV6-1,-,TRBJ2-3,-,CASSDRERGDTQYF
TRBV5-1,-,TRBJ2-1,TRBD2,CASSPGTNGEQFF
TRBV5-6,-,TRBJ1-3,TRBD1,CASSWTGRANTIYF
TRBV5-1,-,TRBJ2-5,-,CASSLERQETQYF
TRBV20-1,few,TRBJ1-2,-,CSAEAFTNYGYTF
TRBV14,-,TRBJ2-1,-,CASSPGISYNEQFF
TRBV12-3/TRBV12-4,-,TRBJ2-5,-,CASTETGQETQYF
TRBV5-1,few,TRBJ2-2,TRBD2,CASSWTSGSNTGELFF
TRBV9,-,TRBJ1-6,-,CASTTTGSYNSPLHF
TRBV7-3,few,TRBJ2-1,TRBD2,CASSFSGRDSYNEQFF
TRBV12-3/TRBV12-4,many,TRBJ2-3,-,CASSLGGGSPDTQYF
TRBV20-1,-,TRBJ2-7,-,CSASRRGDSYEQYF
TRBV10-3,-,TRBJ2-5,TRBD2,CATGRREGETQYF
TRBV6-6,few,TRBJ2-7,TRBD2,CASTQRDSYEQYF
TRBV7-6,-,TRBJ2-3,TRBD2,CASSLLAGGPGTDTQYF
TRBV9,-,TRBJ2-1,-,CASSVGEAVEQFF
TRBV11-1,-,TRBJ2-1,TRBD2,CASSLLAGGGSYNEQFF